The entry below describes one TCR beta chain. Assay: immunoSEQ multiplex PCR; the TCRdb copy retains only in-frame clones and omits some. The table shows tens of thousands of clones, with around 90% occurring only once. This specimen comes from a study of blood T cell repertoires in COVID-19. After removal of 7 bases from V and 8 bases from J, the junction contained 8 bases not matched to a gene. This CDR3 is 13 amino acids long. Germline lookup yields CDR1 SQVTM and CDR2 ANQGSEA. This chain joins TRBV29-1 and TRBJ1-4, with 9 nucleotides matching TRBD1. The sequencing input was peripheral blood. The sequence was obtained from a woman in her forties or fifties with acute or convalescent COVID-19. The CDR3 DNA sequence: TGCAGCGGGACAGGGGCCCGTGGCGAAAAACTGTTTTTT. Translation: CSGTGARGEKLFF. Looking up the rest from reference TRBV29-1 and TRBJ1-4 gives the full variable domain: SAVISQKPSRDICQRGTSLTIQCQVDSQVTMMFWYRQQPGQSLTLIATANQGSEATYESGFVIDKFPISRPNLTFSTLTVSNMSPEDSSIYLCSGTGARGEKLFFGSGTQLSVL.